This T cell receptor beta chain appears in the sequencing data of a study of PD-1 blockade in classical Hodgkin lymphoma. Study-level results: Baseline diversity in complete responders resembled that of newly diagnosed patients. TCR diversity at baseline was reported to be reduced in newly diagnosed patients relative to healthy donors.

CDR1 is SGHVS and CDR2 is FNYEAQ in the germline V gene. CDR3 size: 14 residues. Trimming left V 0 bases short and J 4 bases short, with 8 bases between. In the case of this clone: Its cognate antigen is unknown.

All trial patients relapsed after autologous stem cell transplantation. Profiled with immunoSEQ multiplex PCR; TCRdb holds only in-frame clones, not every one. The sample records about 34,000 clones, 76% being singletons. The starting material was peripheral blood mononuclear cells (PBMCs), obtained before the second cycle of nivolumab. This TCR was recovered from a human donor with classical Hodgkin lymphoma. J is TRBJ2-3 and V is TRBV7-6; D might be TRBD1 (5 bases). DNA of the CDR3: TGTGCCAGCAGCTTAGCAAGCAGGGCAGATACGCAGTATTTT. This gives the protein CASSLASRADTQYF.